The entry below describes one T cell receptor beta chain. The CDR3 has 12 residues. Germline values: CDR1 MNHNS, CDR2 SASEGT. The V end lost 6 bases, the J end lost 8 bases, and 13 bases lay between the germline ends. This sample is drawn from a study of human T cells and chemical hapten exposure. The wider study: There were weekly diphenylcyclopropenone doses to the scalp for patients throughout the roughly 24-week study.

The library put unique molecular identifiers onto individual cDNA molecules. TCRdb independently ran MiXCR on the RACE reads; one entry per CDR3 protein. The sample includes more than 250,000 distinct CDR3 sequences, about 9.4% seen only once; the top ten take 2% to 3%. As to time point: pre-sensitization, week 0. Specified treatment: therapeutic diphenylcyclopropenone sensitization with weekly scalp DPC. The TCR sequence derives from a woman aged 40 to 50 with alopecia areata. Some clones in this sample may be carry-over from other donors' samples. The sample consisted of whole blood, taken in connection with sensitization to the hapten diphenylcyclopropenone (DPC). The chain has TRBV6-1 and TRBJ1-1; D is uncertain. The CDR3 spells CASSPRTEEAFF. The CDR3 bases are TGTGCCAGCAGCCCTCGGACGGAAGAAGCTTTCTTT.